What follows describes a single T cell receptor (beta chain). Its antigen is not known. With a much larger clone just one base away, this may be a read error. This record comes from a study of molecular identifiers for immune sequencing clone quantification. Findings and limits, study-wide: Effector cells had over 99% of their molecules in clones above 20 RNA copies, while naive cells had under 1%.

The sorting of naive CD8 T cells used the CD8+CD4-CCR7+CD45RA+ phenotype. V trimming: 4 bases; J trimming: 1 base; junction bases outside the gene matches: 6. CDR3 size: 15 residues. The germline V gene encodes CDR1 SGHDN and CDR2 FVKESK. The bulk TCR libraries were made with methods described before and with listed TCR primers. TCRdb fed the PCR reads into MiXCR, producing one record per CDR3 protein. Of some 320,000 distinct CDR3 sequences in the sample, 24% were seen once. The sequence came from a human donor in good health. Some libraries in this study had Jurkat cell RNA spiked in. The chain has TRBV14 and TRBJ1-1, with 7 bases fitting TRBD1. The sample taken for sequencing was naive CD8+ T cells from blood, with Jurkat cell RNA spiked in. As for subset: FACS-sorted CD8+CD4-CCR7+CD45RA+ naive T cells. The chain's CDR3 is CASSPRDRPNTEAFF. In DNA form, the CDR3 reads TGTGCCAGCAGCCCCCGGGACAGACCGAACACTGAAGCTTTCTTT.